The 32 T cell receptor beta chains in this list originate from one sample, sequenced in a study of shared clonotypes between healthy human individuals. Method: immunoSEQ multiplex PCR; TCRdb's copy keeps in-frame clones and lacks some. The table includes some 600,000 clones, approximately 96% detected once. CD45RO-negative, CCR7-positively selected cells formed the naive CD8 fraction, excluding terminally differentiated effector memory CD45RA+ cells. Sequenced material: naive CD8+ T cells sorted from blood. These receptors were obtained from a woman in her twenties or thirties in good health.

The chain recombines TRBV4-1 with TRBJ2-7; D is unresolved. The germline gives CDR1 MGHRA, CDR2 YSYEKL. V lost 0 bases to trimming and J lost 7 bases, with 16 bases between them. CDR3 length equals 15 residues. The CDR3 is CASSQDRVHPWEQYF. CDR3 nucleotide sequence: TGCGCCAGCAGCCAAGATCGCGTCCACCCGTGGGAGCAGTACTTC.

This chain uses TRBV19 with TRBJ1-1; D uncertain. The germline V and J ends were trimmed by 0 bases and 5 bases, with 10 bases remaining between them. There are 14 residues in the CDR3. CDR1 LNHDA and CDR2 SQIVND come from the germline V gene (reference sequence). In nucleotides, the CDR3 is TGTGCCAGTAGTATAGATGGGGATCGGACTGAAGCTTTCTTT. Protein product: CASSIDGDRTEAFF.

The chain couples TRBV5-1 to TRBJ2-2, with a weak D call TRBD1 (7 bases). From germline, CDR1 is SGHRS and CDR2 YFSETQ. CDR3 length: 17 amino acids. The V gene lost 2 bases and the J gene lost 1 base, with 15 bases spanning the gap. This CDR3 reads CASSFKGGQKNTGELFF. The CDR3, as DNA: TGCGCCAGCAGCTTTAAGGGGGGACAGAAGAACACCGGGGAGCTGTTTTTT.

V and J are TRBV6-5 and TRBJ2-1; no clear D gene. Trimming shortened V by 5 bases and J by 8 bases, and 13 bases separated the two germline ends. CDR3 size: 13 residues. CDR1 MNHEY and CDR2 SVGAGI come from the germline V gene. As DNA, the CDR3 is TGTGCCAGCAGTGAAACGGCGCAGCATGAGCAGTTCTTC. This translates into CASSETAQHEQFF.

The chain combines TRBV6-6 with TRBJ2-7; the D is unclear. In germline, CDR1 is MNHNY, CDR2 SVGAGI (reference sequence). This CDR3 region has 12 residues. Trimming removed 2 bases from V and 10 bases from J, with 12 bases in between. CDR3 sequence (DNA): TGTGCCAGCAGTTACGGGAACGGTAGACAGTACTTC. Its translation is CASSYGNGRQYF.

V is TRBV7-2 and J is TRBJ2-1; D is perhaps TRBD2 (6 bases). Germline CDR1 is SGHTA and CDR2 is FQGNSA. This CDR3 is 13 amino acids long. V was cut by 5 bases and J by 8 bases, with 13 bases left in between. The CDR3: CASSRGGSYEQFF. Here the CDR3 DNA reads TGTGCCAGCAGCCGTGGGGGGAGCTATGAGCAGTTCTTC.

The V gene is TRBV5-8, the J gene TRBJ2-1; D is undetermined. V was clipped by 3 bases and J by 6 bases, with 1 base between them. CDR1 and CDR2 from the germline V gene are SGHTS and YDEGEE. The CDR3 spans 10 residues. The CDR3 spells CASSSNEQFF. The CDR3 coding sequence is TGTGCCAGCAGCTCCAATGAGCAGTTCTTC.

The J gene is TRBJ2-6, the V gene TRBV10-2; D unresolved. This CDR3 is 14 amino acids long. V was cut by 11 bases and J by 0 bases, with 11 bases left in between. Germline CDR1 WSHSY, CDR2 SAAADI. The CDR3 spells CAVGGFSGANVLTF. Here the CDR3 DNA reads TGCGCCGTAGGTGGGTTCTCTGGGGCCAACGTCCTGACTTTC.

The chain couples TRBV13 to TRBJ2-7, with TRBD2 matching 9 bases. From germline, CDR1 is PRHDT and CDR2 FYEKMQ (reference sequence). This CDR3 has 14 amino acids. V lost 3 bases to trimming and J lost 2 bases; unmatched junction nucleotides: 2. DNA for the CDR3: TGTGCCAGCAGCTTGGCTAGCGGGGCCTACGAGCAGTACTTC. Translated, it gives CASSLASGAYEQYF.

The sample holds a few counts of this clone. The V gene is TRBV2, the J gene TRBJ2-7; tentatively, D is TRBD1 (7 bases). V shed 6 bases and J shed 7 bases, with 13 bases lying between them. Germline lookup yields CDR1 SNHLY and CDR2 FYNNEI. The CDR3 is made up of 12 amino acids. The CDR3 loop is CASREGAREQYF. The CDR3 DNA reads as TGTGCCAGCAGGGAGGGGGCCCGGGAGCAGTACTTC.

This clone was detected only once. The sample carries other DNA sequences with the same CDR3. The chain employs TRBV6-5 and TRBJ2-1; D is undetermined. Germline values: CDR1 MNHEY, CDR2 SVGAGI. The CDR3 totals 11 residues. Trimming pared 4 bases from V and 5 bases from J, leaving 3 bases between. The CDR3 region is CASSSNNEQFF. As DNA, the CDR3 is TGTGCCAGCAGTTCGAACAATGAGCAGTTCTTC.

V usage is TRBV2 and J usage is TRBJ2-7, with a possible D match to TRBD1 (6 bases). Per the germline V gene, CDR1 is SNHLY and CDR2 is FYNNEI. This CDR3 is built from 13 residues. Deletions cut 5 bases from V and 5 bases from J, with 13 bases between. This CDR3 is CASSPADSNEQYF. The CDR3 DNA reads TGTGCCAGCAGTCCCGCGGACAGCAACGAGCAGTACTTC. Drawing the rest from reference TRBV2 and TRBJ2-7, the complete variable domain is EPEVTQTPSHQVTQMGQEVILRCVPISNHLYFYWYRQILGQKVEFLVSFYNNEISEKSEIFDDQFSVERPDGSNFTLKIRSTKLEDSAMYFCASSPADSNEQYFGPGTRLTVT.

This clone was observed once. The chain has TRBV7-6 and TRBJ1-1; 11 nucleotides line up with TRBD1. V shed 3 bases, J shed 5 bases, and the junction held 5 bases outside the gene matches. The CDR3 extends over 15 amino acids. The germline V gene encodes CDR1 SGHVS and CDR2 FNYEAQ. The CDR3 reads CASSLLGQGVTEAFF. The CDR3 region has the DNA TGTGCCAGCAGCTTGTTGGGACAGGGGGTAACTGAAGCTTTCTTT.

This chain uses TRBV14 with TRBJ2-1; D ambiguous. Germline V gene lookup returns CDR1 SGHDN and CDR2 FVKESK. Trimming stripped 0 bases from V and 5 bases from J, with 17 bases between. The CDR3 is made up of 17 amino acids. The CDR3 region has the DNA TGTGCCAGCAGCCAAGATCGTCACAGTCACCTCGACAATGAGCAGTTCTTC. This translates into CASSQDRHSHLDNEQFF.

The chain recombines TRBV7-9 with TRBJ2-7, with D hard to call. Between the trimmed V and J ends, which lost 5 bases and 6 bases, there was a span of 14 bases. CDR1 and CDR2 (germline): SEHNR, FQNEAQ (reference sequence). The CDR3 is 13 residues long. CDR3 region: CASSQPEGREQYF. The DNA of the CDR3 is TGTGCCAGCAGCCAGCCAGAAGGGCGCGAGCAGTACTTC.

J is TRBJ2-7 and V is TRBV5-8; 9 bases map to TRBD2. J gave up 2 bases and V 4 bases, and 7 bases lay outside the gene matches. This CDR3 is 15 amino acids long. Germline values: CDR1 SGHTS, CDR2 YDEGEE. CDR3: CASSGGLAHTYEQYF. The CDR3 bases are TGTGCCAGCAGCGGCGGACTAGCGCACACCTACGAGCAGTACTTC.

The chain joins TRBV6-1 to TRBJ2-7, with D uncertain. The germline V and J ends were trimmed by 1 base and 3 bases, with 13 bases remaining between them. In germline, CDR1 is MNHNS, CDR2 SASEGT. This CDR3 region has 15 residues. The chain's CDR3 is CASSEVVNLFYEQYF. CDR3 in DNA: TGTGCCAGCAGTGAAGTGGTAAACCTCTTCTACGAGCAGTACTTC.

J is TRBJ2-1 and V is TRBV27; D is ambiguous. V lost 5 bases, J lost 5 bases, and 4 bases lay in between. The CDR3 length is 11 residues. Germline V gene sequence: CDR1 MNHEY, CDR2 SMNVEV (reference sequence). The CDR3 spells CASSRHNEQFF. The CDR3 nucleotides read TGTGCCAGCAGTCGACACAATGAGCAGTTCTTC.

V usage is TRBV25-1 and J usage is TRBJ1-4; D remains ambiguous. CDR1 and CDR2 (germline): MGHDK, SYGVNS. V dropped 0 bases and J dropped 0 bases, with 8 bases sitting between them. The CDR3 runs 16 residues. The CDR3 spells CASSEYYQSTNEKLFF. The CDR3 DNA follows: TGTGCCAGCAGTGAATATTATCAGTCAACTAATGAAAAACTGTTTTTT.

This clone showed up just once. This chain connects TRBV5-6 to TRBJ1-2, with 7 bases that match TRBD1. The V gene end was trimmed by 4 bases and the J gene end by 3 bases; junction bases not matched to a gene: 9. The germline gives CDR1 SGHDT, CDR2 YYEEEE. This CDR3 is 15 amino acids long. In DNA, the CDR3 is TGTGCCAGCAGCGACCGGACAGGAAGTGACTATGGCTACACCTTC. Protein sequence: CASSDRTGSDYGYTF.

The chain recombines TRBV7-2 with TRBJ2-5; 7 bases match TRBD2. CDR3 size: 15 residues. After removal of 5 bases from V and 3 bases from J, the junction contained 9 bases not matched to a gene. Germline CDR1 is SGHTA and CDR2 is FQGNSA. For the CDR3, the DNA is TGTGCCAGCAGCGCAATCGCGGGAGAAAAAGAGACCCAGTACTTC. Translated, it gives CASSAIAGEKETQYF.

This chain links TRBV7-6 with TRBJ2-5; D gene unclear. V lost 1 base to trimming and J lost 2 bases, with 17 bases between them. CDR3 length: 17 amino acids. Germline CDR1 and CDR2: SGHVS and FNYEAQ. The CDR3 sequence is CASSLDPLGLSQETQYF. The CDR3 region has the DNA TGTGCCAGCAGCTTAGACCCCCTGGGTCTCTCTCAAGAGACCCAGTACTTC.

The rearrangement joins TRBV2 to TRBJ2-7, with 10 bases aligning to TRBD1. Germline CDR1 and CDR2: SNHLY and FYNNEI. There are 14 residues in the CDR3. Trimming took 7 bases from V and 9 from J; bases not matched to a gene: 12. CDR3 residues: CASTSGTGEVGQYF. CDR3 in DNA: TGTGCCAGCACCTCCGGGACAGGGGAAGTTGGGCAGTACTTC.

The CDR3 region is CASGPEQYF. In DNA, the CDR3 is TGTGCCAGCGGGCCCGAGCAGTACTTC. This chain joins TRBV7-9 and TRBJ2-7; D is ambiguous. The germline gives CDR1 SEHNR, CDR2 FQNEAQ (reference sequence). This CDR3 contains 9 residues. V lost 8 bases and J 6 bases, leaving 5 bases between the germline ends.

The CDR3 coding sequence is TGTGCCAGCAGCAAGGCTACTACGGGTCCTCCCTACGAGCAGTACTTC. Translating gives CASSKATTGPPYEQYF. The genes are TRBV21-1 and TRBJ2-7; TRBD2 was called by the table and not checked on the DNA. TRBV21-1 is annotated as a pseudogene. The CDR3 has 16 amino acids.

Notes on this clone: Other DNA sequences of this sample code for an identical CDR3. This rearrangement joins TRBV27 to TRBJ2-3; 10 bases align to TRBD2. Germline CDR1 MNHEY, CDR2 SMNVEV (reference sequence). This CDR3 spans 16 amino acids. Trimming took 5 bases from V and 3 from J; bases not matched to a gene: 8. This CDR3 is CASSLLLAGGTDTQYF. The CDR3 DNA is TGTGCCAGCAGTCTCCTTTTAGCGGGAGGTACAGATACGCAGTATTTT.

As DNA, the CDR3 is TGTGCCATCCTAATTGCCGATGGATCTGAAGCTTTCTTT. This codes for CAILIADGSEAFF. The chain uses TRBV7-9 and TRBJ1-1; D remains unclear. Per germline, CDR1 SEHNR and CDR2 FQNEAQ (reference sequence). CDR3 length: 13 amino acids. V dropped 10 bases and J dropped 6 bases, with 18 bases sitting between them. The full variable domain, in which reference TRBV7-9 and TRBJ1-1 provide the parts outside the CDR3, is DTGVSQNPRHKITKRGQNVTFRCDPISEHNRLYWYRQTLGQGPEFLTYFQNEAQLEKSRLLSDRFSAERPKGSFSTLEIQRTEQGDSAMYLCAILIADGSEAFFGQGTRLTVV.

The chain employs TRBV9 and TRBJ1-2; 10 nucleotides line up with TRBD1. Trimming removed 3 bases from V and 4 bases from J; junction bases left unmatched: 12. CDR1 is SGDLS and CDR2 is YYNGEE in the germline V gene. The CDR3 extends over 17 amino acids. The CDR3 nucleotides read TGTGCCAGCAGCGGCTGGGACAGGGGAAGGGGTGGCTATGGCTACACCTTC. Its protein product is CASSGWDRGRGGYGYTF.

The J gene is TRBJ2-5, the V gene TRBV28, with D tentatively TRBD2 (5 bases). This CDR3 is 16 amino acids long. The germline V and J ends were trimmed by 7 bases and 0 bases, with 18 bases remaining between them. In germline, CDR1 is MDHEN, CDR2 SYDVKM. CDR3 in DNA: TGTGCCAGCACCCCTGTGAGAGGGATTTACCAAGAGACCCAGTACTTC. Translation gives CASTPVRGIYQETQYF.

The chain recombines TRBV27 with TRBJ2-7, with D possibly being TRBD1 (6 bases). Germline CDR1 reads MNHEY; CDR2 reads SMNVEV (reference sequence). The CDR3 consists of 15 residues. Between the trimmed V and J ends, which lost 4 bases and 0 bases, there was a span of 13 bases. CDR3 nucleotide sequence: TGTGCCAGCAGTTCTGACAGGCCGAGCTCCTACGAGCAGTACTTC. Protein sequence: CASSSDRPSSYEQYF.

In the case of this clone: The same CDR3 can be traced to other DNA sequences in this sample. J is TRBJ2-1 and V is TRBV27, with D possibly TRBD2 on 6 matching bases. The CDR3 is 13 amino acids. Deletions cut 7 bases from V and 0 bases from J, with 7 bases between. Germline lookup yields CDR1 MNHEY and CDR2 SMNVEV (reference sequence). The CDR3 loop is CASTTSSYNEQFF. CDR3 bases: TGTGCCAGCACGACTAGCTCCTACAATGAGCAGTTCTTC.

The count of this clone is one. The V call is TRBV7-2, the J call TRBJ1-1, with D maybe TRBD1 (5 bases). V gave up 5 bases and J gave up 2 bases, with 12 bases separating them. The CDR3 is 14 residues long. Germline V gives CDR1 SGHTA, CDR2 FQGNSA. CDR3 region: CASSALGVNTEAFF. The CDR3 nucleotides are TGTGCCAGCAGCGCCCTAGGGGTAAACACTGAAGCTTTCTTT.